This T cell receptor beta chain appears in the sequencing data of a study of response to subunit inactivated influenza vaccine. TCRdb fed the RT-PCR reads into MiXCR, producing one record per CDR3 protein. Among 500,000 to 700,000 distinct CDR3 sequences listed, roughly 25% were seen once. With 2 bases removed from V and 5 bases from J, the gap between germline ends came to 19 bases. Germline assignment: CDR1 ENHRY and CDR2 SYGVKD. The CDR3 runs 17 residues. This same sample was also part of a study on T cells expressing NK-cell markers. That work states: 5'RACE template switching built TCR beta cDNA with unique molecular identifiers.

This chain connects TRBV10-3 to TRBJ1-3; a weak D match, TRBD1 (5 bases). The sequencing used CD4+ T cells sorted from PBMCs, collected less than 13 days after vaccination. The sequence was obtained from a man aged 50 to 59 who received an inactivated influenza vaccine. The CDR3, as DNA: TGTGCCATCAGTGAGCCGAGTCGACAGCTCCTAAGAAACACCATATATTTT. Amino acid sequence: CAISEPSRQLLRNTIYF.